This T cell receptor beta chain is drawn from a study of blood T cell repertoires in COVID-19. On the study more broadly: COVID-19 samples collected from the United States, Italy and Spain covered acute and convalescent phases. T cells, B-cell-depleted T cells, or PBMCs provided the cDNA or gDNA that served as material.

Per the study methods: Reference gene primer amplification in the assay estimated nucleated cell counts. Measured with immunoSEQ multiplex PCR; TCRdb has only the in-frame clones, and not every one. V, J and clone size derive from that table, while D and trimming were established from the DNA sequence. This repertoire shows some 300,000 clones, approximately 90% found once; its top ten account for around 4.2%. A PCR-confirmed or clinician-diagnosed COVID-19 case had contacted exposed participants within 2 weeks of entry. Trimming removed 8 bases at V and 4 bases at J, with 15 bases between. Germline V lookup: CDR1 MNHEY, CDR2 SVGAGI. The CDR3 has 14 amino acids.

This rearrangement joins TRBV6-5 to TRBJ1-3; D is perhaps TRBD1 (6 bases). The receptor was isolated from a woman aged 25 to 39 who had been exposed to COVID-19. Material for sequencing was PBMCs or T cells enriched from blood (not recorded which). The CDR3 is CASHSGGRGNTIYF. CDR3 DNA sequence: TGTGCCAGCCACTCCGGGGGGCGCGGAAACACCATATATTTT.